This T cell receptor (beta chain) emerged from a study of HIV-infected patients and healthy controls. Study-wide points: Healthy controls shared more CDR3 sequences between individuals than HIV-infected patients did. Untreated HIV+ repertoires had roughly threefold fewer distinct CDR3s and lower Shannon diversity than healthy controls.

The CDR3 extends over 12 amino acids. CDR1 and CDR2 from the germline V gene are SGHNT and YYREEE (reference sequence). Around 0.5 ug RNA was reverse transcribed with alpha and beta constant-region primers. Using multiplexing indices, alpha and beta chain libraries were generated apart by chain-specific third strand synthesis. A 12-nucleotide barcode per molecule came from two concatenated random hexamers added pre-amplification. TCRdb reprocessed the 5' RACE reads with MiXCR, giving one entry per CDR3 protein. The table includes 14,000 or so distinct CDR3 sequences, 12% detected once. Roughly three months, about 14 weeks, into antiretroviral therapy, follow-up blood was collected. No cell fractionation was done, so the repertoire covers all unsorted peripheral blood T cells. This clonotype has only a few counts. Its antigen remains unidentified.

The chain joins TRBV5-4 to TRBJ2-7, with D maybe TRBD2 (5 bases). The sequence was obtained from an adult with HIV infection. The donor label of this sample is uncertain. The sample was blood, taken during antiretroviral therapy. The CDR3 DNA is TGTGCTTCCGCGACCGAGGGCCGCGAGCAGTACTTC. It translates to CASATEGREQYF. Together with reference TRBV5-4 and TRBJ2-7, the CDR3 gives the full variable domain: ETGVTQSPTHLIKTRGQQVTLRCSSQSGHNTVSWYQQALGQGPQFIFQYYREEENGRGNFPPRFSGLQFPNYSSELNVNALELDDSALYLCASATEGREQYFGPGTRLTVT.